A selection of T cell receptor beta chains follows, all from one sample in a study of regulatory T cells in long-lasting Graves disease. TCRdb re-derived calls from the multiplex PCR reads in MiXCR, one entry per CDR3 protein. Of over 200,000 distinct CDR3 sequences listed, around 18% were seen once; the top ten hold 13% to 15%. This sample was shared with a second study, whose subject was T cells in Graves' hyperthyroidism and ophthalmopathy.

The source was peripheral blood mononuclear cells (PBMCs), collected at new diagnosis, from a patient treated with antithyroid drugs. The receptor set was obtained from a woman aged 25 to 39 with Graves disease. Both conserved end residues are part of each CDR3. D genes are given only for firm matches. Not all rows give a size; the values are once, few, many and, for expanded clones, a class.

j_call: TRBJ1-5
d_call: TRBD1
clone_size: many
v_call: TRBV7-8
cdr3_aa: CASSIDRGHQPQHF
cdr3_nt: TGTGCCAGCAGCATTGACAGGGGGCATCAGCCCCAGCATTTT

j_call: TRBJ2-7
d_call: -
clone_size: few
v_call: TRBV27
cdr3_aa: CASKRPGSYEQYF
cdr3_nt: TGTGCCAGCAAACGTCCAGGCAGTTACGAGCAGTACTTC

j_call: TRBJ2-7
d_call: TRBD2
clone_size: -
v_call: TRBV7-6
cdr3_aa: CASSQGTSEQYF
cdr3_nt: TGTGCCAGCAGCCAGGGGACTAGCGAGCAGTACTTC

j_call: TRBJ1-1
d_call: -
clone_size: few
v_call: TRBV29-1
cdr3_aa: CSVSRGRHEAFF
cdr3_nt: TGCAGCGTTTCCAGGGGCCGACATGAAGCTTTCTTT

j_call: TRBJ1-2
d_call: -
clone_size: many
v_call: TRBV7-8
cdr3_aa: CASSETLTGSSNYGYTF
cdr3_nt: TGTGCCAGCAGCGAGACTCTTACAGGTTCCAGTAACTATGGCTACACCTTC

j_call: TRBJ1-2
d_call: -
clone_size: many
v_call: TRBV12-3/TRBV12-4
cdr3_aa: CASSPGGGLYGYTF
cdr3_nt: TGTGCCAGCAGTCCTGGCGGAGGCTTGTATGGCTACACCTTC

j_call: TRBJ1-4
d_call: TRBD1
clone_size: many
v_call: TRBV12-3/TRBV12-4
cdr3_aa: CASSYRGQVEKLFF
cdr3_nt: TGTGCCAGCAGTTATAGGGGACAGGTTGAAAAACTGTTTTTT

j_call: TRBJ2-1
d_call: TRBD1
clone_size: many
v_call: TRBV6-9
cdr3_aa: CASSYRDRGRLENEQFF
cdr3_nt: TGTGCCAGCAGTTACCGGGACAGGGGGCGGTTGGAGAATGAGCAGTTCTTC

j_call: TRBJ2-5
d_call: -
clone_size: many
v_call: TRBV2
cdr3_aa: CASKSGAGETQYF
cdr3_nt: TGTGCCAGCAAGAGTGGGGCTGGGGAGACCCAGTACTTC

j_call: TRBJ1-2
d_call: -
clone_size: many
v_call: TRBV27
cdr3_aa: CASRAGDRAFEGYTF
cdr3_nt: TGTGCCAGCAGGGCCGGGGACCGCGCGTTTGAGGGCTACACCTTC

j_call: TRBJ2-1
d_call: TRBD1
clone_size: -
v_call: TRBV6-5
cdr3_aa: CASSYVTGAYNEQFF
cdr3_nt: TGTGCCAGCAGTTACGTGACAGGGGCCTACAATGAGCAGTTCTTC

j_call: TRBJ2-5
d_call: -
clone_size: many
v_call: TRBV19
cdr3_aa: CASSIDPGGSQTQYF
cdr3_nt: TGTGCCAGTAGTATAGATCCTGGCGGGTCGCAGACCCAGTACTTC

j_call: TRBJ2-5
d_call: -
clone_size: many
v_call: TRBV7-9
cdr3_aa: CASRSGETQYF
cdr3_nt: TGTGCCAGCAGGTCGGGAGAGACCCAGTACTTC

j_call: TRBJ2-3
d_call: TRBD2
clone_size: -
v_call: TRBV9
cdr3_aa: CASSVAGGLAGGTQYF
cdr3_nt: TGTGCCAGCAGCGTAGCGGGGGGACTAGCGGGAGGTACGCAGTATTTT

j_call: TRBJ1-1
d_call: -
clone_size: many
v_call: TRBV6-1
cdr3_aa: CASSGRPLVPDTEAFF
cdr3_nt: TGTGCCAGCAGCGGTAGACCCCTAGTCCCGGACACTGAAGCTTTCTTT

j_call: TRBJ1-4
d_call: -
clone_size: few
v_call: TRBV4-2
cdr3_aa: CASSQVTAEKLFF
cdr3_nt: TGTGCCAGCAGCCAAGTGACGGCAGAAAAACTGTTTTTT

j_call: TRBJ2-3
d_call: -
clone_size: medium-sized
v_call: TRBV6-2/TRBV6-3
cdr3_aa: CASSLLVRSTDTQYF
cdr3_nt: TGTGCCAGCAGTTTATTGGTCCGTAGCACAGATACGCAGTATTTT

j_call: TRBJ1-1
d_call: -
clone_size: many
v_call: TRBV19
cdr3_aa: CASSWEGGEYTEAFF
cdr3_nt: TGTGCCAGTTCGTGGGAGGGCGGCGAATACACTGAAGCTTTCTTT

j_call: TRBJ1-1
d_call: -
clone_size: -
v_call: TRBV12-3/TRBV12-4
cdr3_aa: CASTFLNGESDTEAFF
cdr3_nt: TGTGCCAGCACCTTTCTTAACGGGGAATCGGACACTGAAGCTTTCTTT

j_call: TRBJ2-7
d_call: -
clone_size: many
v_call: TRBV5-1
cdr3_aa: CASSLDGGQSYEQYF
cdr3_nt: TGCGCCAGCAGCTTGGACGGGGGACAATCCTACGAGCAGTACTTC

j_call: TRBJ2-1
d_call: TRBD2
clone_size: -
v_call: TRBV7-8
cdr3_aa: CASSSWAQAGERYNEQFF
cdr3_nt: TGTGCCAGCAGCTCTTGGGCCCAAGCGGGGGAACGCTACAATGAGCAGTTCTTC

j_call: TRBJ2-7
d_call: TRBD1
clone_size: many
v_call: TRBV7-8
cdr3_aa: CASSATDRGLEQYF
cdr3_nt: TGTGCCAGCAGCGCCACCGACAGGGGGCTCGAGCAGTACTTC

j_call: TRBJ2-1
d_call: TRBD2
clone_size: many
v_call: TRBV2
cdr3_aa: CASIPERAGGSNEQFF
cdr3_nt: TGTGCCAGCATCCCCGAAAGAGCGGGGGGGAGTAATGAGCAGTTCTTC

j_call: TRBJ1-1
d_call: -
clone_size: once
v_call: TRBV18
cdr3_aa: CASSPAQRKNTEAFF
cdr3_nt: TGTGCCAGCTCACCGGCACAGCGTAAGAACACTGAAGCTTTCTTT

j_call: TRBJ2-1
d_call: TRBD2
clone_size: many
v_call: TRBV3-1
cdr3_aa: CASSQDPAGGDEQFF
cdr3_nt: TGTGCCAGCAGCCAAGATCCAGCCGGGGGGGATGAGCAGTTCTTC